The 29 T cell receptor beta chains below all came from one sample that was sequenced in a study of blood T cell repertoires in COVID-19. The method was immunoSEQ multiplex PCR; TCRdb's version includes in-frame clones alone and lacks a portion of them. The table shows fewer than 700,000 clones, with about 89% occurring only once. The sample was peripheral blood. Receptor source: a woman aged 50 to 60 with COVID-19, enrolled during active disease.

Here the CDR3 DNA reads TGTGCCAGCAGCTTAGTGGGGGGAGCGAGCAATCAGCCCCAGCATTTT. It translates to CASSLVGGASNQPQHF. The rearrangement joins TRBV7-2 to TRBJ1-5, with D possibly matching TRBD1 (5 bases). The CDR3 covers 16 residues. Germline loops: CDR1 SGHTA, CDR2 FQGNSA. Trimming pared 1 base from V and 1 base from J, leaving 11 bases between.

For this clone: This same CDR3 is encoded by further DNA sequences in the sample. V is TRBV4-1 and J is TRBJ1-1; D perhaps matches TRBD1 (5 bases). V was pared by 0 bases and J by 4 bases, with 9 bases between. Germline CDR1 and CDR2: MGHRA and YSYEKL. CDR3 length equals 14 residues. Written as DNA, the CDR3 is TGCGCCAGCAGCCAAGATAAAAGGGGCACTGAAGCTTTCTTT. Translating gives CASSQDKRGTEAFF.

The chain carries TRBV14 and TRBJ2-2; D is possibly TRBD1 (6 bases). V shed 0 bases and J shed 4 bases, with 12 bases lying between them. The germline V gene encodes CDR1 SGHDN and CDR2 FVKESK. There are 16 residues in the CDR3. This chain's CDR3 is CASSQDRTAATGELFF. The CDR3 bases are TGTGCCAGCAGCCAAGATCGGACAGCGGCCACCGGGGAGCTGTTTTTT.

CDR3 in amino acids: CASSLQDRNTEAFF. The CDR3 DNA is TGTGCCAGTAGTCTCCAGGACAGAAACACTGAAGCTTTCTTT. This sequence joins TRBV19 and TRBJ1-1, with D possibly TRBD1 on 6 matching bases. Germline CDR1 is LNHDA and CDR2 is SQIVND (reference sequence). Trimming left V 5 bases short and J 2 bases short, with 12 bases between. There are 14 residues in the CDR3.

The chain combines TRBV29-1 with TRBJ1-1, with 7 bases matching TRBD1. The CDR3 is made up of 13 amino acids. Per germline, CDR1 SQVTM and CDR2 ANQGSEA. Trimming removed 6 bases from V and 5 bases from J; junction bases left unmatched: 9. The CDR3 DNA reads TGCAGCGTGGCACAGGGGAGTGGGACTGAAGCTTTCTTT. Translating gives CSVAQGSGTEAFF. Using reference TRBV29-1 and TRBJ1-1 for the parts outside the CDR3, the full variable domain is SAVISQKPSRDICQRGTSLTIQCQVDSQVTMMFWYRQQPGQSLTLIATANQGSEATYESGFVIDKFPISRPNLTFSTLTVSNMSPEDSSIYLCSVAQGSGTEAFFGQGTRLTVV.

The V call is TRBV9, the J call TRBJ2-2, with TRBD2 matching 10 bases. The CDR3 runs 15 residues. The V and J ends lost 4 bases and 4 bases, in that order; junction bases with no gene match: 4. Germline values: CDR1 SGDLS, CDR2 YYNGEE. CDR3 nucleotide sequence: TGTGCCAGCAGCCCTCAGCGGGGGGGCACCGGGGAGCTGTTTTTT. This sequence encodes CASSPQRGGTGELFF.

The genes are TRBV12-5 and TRBJ2-1, with 13 positions matching TRBD2. The ends lost 6 bases at V and 2 bases at J; junction bases unmatched: 13. The CDR3 is 19 amino acids. Germline V gives CDR1 LGHNT, CDR2 FRNRAP. The CDR3 loop is CASGGPGLAGLGTYNEQFF. As DNA, the CDR3 is TGTGCTAGTGGGGGACCGGGACTAGCGGGGCTCGGGACCTACAATGAGCAGTTCTTC.

The chain couples TRBV9 to TRBJ1-3; D remains unclear. The CDR3 length is 15 residues. With 0 bases removed from V and 0 bases from J, the gap between germline ends came to 7 bases. CDR1 is SGDLS, CDR2 YYNGEE, per germline. The CDR3 DNA follows: TGTGCCAGCAGCGTAGCTACGAGCTCTGGAAACACCATATATTTT. It specifies CASSVATSSGNTIYF. Based on the CDR3 plus reference TRBV9 and TRBJ1-3, the full variable domain is DSGVTQTPKHLITATGQRVTLRCSPRSGDLSVYWYQQSLDQGLQFLIQYYNGEERAKGNILERFSAQQFPDLHSELNLSSLELGDSALYFCASSVATSSGNTIYFGEGSWLTVV.

The rearrangement uses TRBV29-1 and TRBJ1-2; D perhaps matches TRBD1 (6 bases). Germline-derived CDR1 and CDR2 are SQVTM and ANQGSEA. V shed 6 bases and J shed 4 bases, with 15 bases lying between them. The CDR3 loop spans 13 amino acids. Here the CDR3 DNA reads TGCAGCGTCCGGGACACTGAAATCTATGGCTACACCTTC. Amino acids: CSVRDTEIYGYTF. The variable domain in full, completed from reference TRBV29-1 and TRBJ1-2, reads SAVISQKPSRDICQRGTSLTIQCQVDSQVTMMFWYRQQPGQSLTLIATANQGSEATYESGFVIDKFPISRPNLTFSTLTVSNMSPEDSSIYLCSVRDTEIYGYTFGSGTRLTVV.

The gene calls are TRBV7-2 and TRBJ2-7; 11 bases map to TRBD1. Germline V lookup: CDR1 SGHTA, CDR2 FQGNSA. With 2 bases clipped from V and 7 bases from J, the junction kept 7 bases outside the gene matches. The CDR3 extends over 15 amino acids. For the CDR3, the DNA is TGTGCCAGCAGCTTATCTGGGGACAGGGGGTTTGAGCAGTACTTC. As protein: CASSLSGDRGFEQYF.

The chain has TRBV9 and TRBJ2-1; 14 positions match TRBD2. Germline V CDR1 and CDR2: SGDLS, YYNGEE. CDR3 length: 14 residues. V lost 0 bases to trimming and J lost 12 bases; unmatched junction nucleotides: 2. The CDR3 loop is CASSVGLAGGSQFF. CDR3 nucleotide sequence: TGTGCCAGCAGCGTAGGACTAGCGGGGGGGTCGCAGTTCTTC.

The chain couples TRBV14 to TRBJ2-3; no clear D. CDR3 size: 16 residues. Germline values: CDR1 SGHDN, CDR2 FVKESK. V dropped 1 base and J dropped 5 bases, with 16 bases sitting between them. As DNA, the CDR3 is TGTGCCAGCAGCCAAGGTTCCCAAGCGTTAGGAGATACGCAGTATTTT. This translates into CASSQGSQALGDTQYF.

This chain uses TRBV6-1 with TRBJ2-3, with D maybe TRBD2 (6 bases). Germline-derived CDR1 and CDR2 are MNHNS and SASEGT. This CDR3 contains 16 residues. Between the trimmed V and J ends, which lost 3 bases and 4 bases, there was a span of 17 bases. In DNA form, the CDR3 reads TGTGCCAGCAGTGACGGGGTGAGGGGAGGCGCAGATACGCAGTATTTT. Translating it yields CASSDGVRGGADTQYF.

The chain has TRBV6-6 and TRBJ2-1; 10 bases fit TRBD2. The CDR3 sequence is 15 residues long. Trimming removed 5 bases from V and 7 bases from J; junction bases left unmatched: 8. CDR1 is MNHNY and CDR2 is SVGAGI in the germline V gene (reference sequence). This chain's CDR3 is CASSPTSGVGNEQFF. The CDR3 DNA reads as TGTGCCAGCAGTCCCACTAGCGGGGTGGGTAATGAGCAGTTCTTC.

Concerning this clone: This sample includes further DNA sequences coding for the same CDR3. The chain recombines TRBV11-2 with TRBJ2-7, with TRBD1 matching over 9 bases. V lost 3 bases and J lost 2; bases outside the gene matches: 2. This CDR3 spans 14 amino acids. CDR1 SGHAT and CDR2 FQNNGV come from the germline V gene. The CDR3 nucleotides are TGTGCCAGCAGCTTGGGACAGGGCGCCTACGAGCAGTACTTC. This encodes CASSLGQGAYEQYF.

The chain joins TRBV5-6 to TRBJ1-2, with D maybe TRBD1 (6 bases). This CDR3 spans 14 amino acids. CDR1 is SGHDT, CDR2 YYEEEE, per germline. The V end lost 6 bases, the J end lost 7 bases, and 19 bases lay between the germline ends. DNA of the CDR3: TGTGCCAGCACTACAGGGCGGGGGGGTGTTGGCTACACCTTC. It is translated as CASTTGRGGVGYTF.

Points on this clone: At one end the junction does not follow the germline gene, possibly because of a read error. CDR3 sequence reads: CASTPSTGLNEKLFF. The CDR3 DNA sequence: TGTGCAAGCACTCCGTCGACAGGCCTTAATGAAAAACTGTTTTTT. This sequence joins TRBV6-5 and TRBJ1-4, with D perhaps TRBD1 (6 bases). The CDR3 is 15 amino acids. Per the germline V gene, CDR1 is MNHEY and CDR2 is SVGAGI.

The chain couples TRBV12-5 to TRBJ2-3; TRBD2 matches at 8 bases. This CDR3 region has 15 residues. Germline CDR1 LGHNT, CDR2 FRNRAP. J lost 6 bases, V lost 1 base, and 6 bases had no gene match. The CDR3 protein is CASGLGLTGGDTQYF. The CDR3, as DNA: TGTGCTAGTGGTTTGGGGCTGACGGGGGGGGATACGCAGTATTTT.

The chain has TRBV3-1 (or the pseudogene TRBV3-2) and TRBJ1-1; TRBD1 might be the D (5 bases). V was shortened by 4 bases and J by 3 bases, with 15 bases between the two germline ends. Germline-derived CDR1 and CDR2 are LGHDT and YNNKEL (reference sequence). The CDR3 has 15 residues. CDR3 nucleotide sequence: TGTGCCAGCAGCCCTCGTTTCAGGGTAGACACTGAAGCTTTCTTT. It translates to CASSPRFRVDTEAFF.

This clone was detected a few times. V usage is TRBV6-6 and J usage is TRBJ2-7; 9 nucleotides agree with TRBD1. This CDR3 has 16 amino acids. Germline values: CDR1 MNHNY, CDR2 SVGAGI (reference sequence). Trimming removed 2 bases from V and 1 base from J; junction bases left unmatched: 6. The CDR3 protein is CASSYPGTGLSYEQYF. CDR3 in DNA: TGTGCCAGCAGTTACCCCGGGACAGGGCTTTCCTACGAGCAGTACTTC.

The genes are TRBV7-2 and TRBJ2-7; 7 bases agree with TRBD1. The CDR3 totals 13 residues. Per the germline V gene, CDR1 is SGHTA and CDR2 is FQGNSA. J gave up 6 bases and V 3 bases, and 5 bases lay outside the gene matches. The DNA of the CDR3 is TGTGCCAGCAGCTTGACAGGGCCCCTCGAGCAGTACTTC. It yields the protein CASSLTGPLEQYF.

The V gene is TRBV6-5, the J gene TRBJ2-1; TRBD1 matches at 8 bases. CDR1 and CDR2 (germline): MNHEY, SVGAGI. CDR3 length equals 13 residues. Trimming removed 6 bases from V and 5 bases from J; junction bases left unmatched: 3. CDR3 amino acids: CASRDRGNNEQFF. Written as DNA, the CDR3 is TGTGCCAGCAGAGACAGGGGTAACAATGAGCAGTTCTTC.

The CDR3 coding sequence is TGTGCCAGCTCACCAGGACTAGCCGATGAGCAGTTCTTC. Protein sequence: CASSPGLADEQFF. The chain couples TRBV18 to TRBJ2-1; 8 nucleotides align to TRBD2. The CDR3 spans 13 residues. V gave up 2 bases and J gave up 8 bases; unmatched junction bases: 2. Germline V CDR1 and CDR2: KGHSH, LQKENI.

The chain combines TRBV6-1 with TRBJ1-2; D gene ambiguous. Between the trimmed V and J ends, which lost 3 bases and 3 bases, there was a span of 11 bases. CDR3 length: 14 residues. CDR1 and CDR2 from the germline V gene are MNHNS and SASEGT. CDR3 amino acids: CASSDSLIDYGYTF. The CDR3 DNA sequence: TGTGCCAGCAGTGACAGTTTGATCGACTATGGCTACACCTTC.

This clone occurred a few times. CDR3 DNA: TGTGCCTGGAGTAGGGACAGGGGTGGATCACCCCTCCACTTT. Translating gives CAWSRDRGGSPLHF. The rearrangement joins TRBV30 to TRBJ1-6, with 10 bases fitting TRBD1. V gave up 2 bases and J gave up 10 bases; unmatched junction bases: 5. Looked up from germline, CDR1 is GTSNPN and CDR2 is SVGIG (reference sequence). There are 14 residues in the CDR3. The whole variable domain, filled in from reference TRBV30 and TRBJ1-6, reads SQTIHQWPATLVQPVGSPLSLECTVEGTSNPNLYWYRQAAGRGLQLLFYSVGIGQISSEVPQNLSASRPQDRQFILSSKKLLLSDSGFYLCAWSRDRGGSPLHFGNGTRLTVT.

The chain couples TRBV7-8 to TRBJ1-4, with 8 bases lining up with TRBD1. The V and J ends lost 2 bases and 1 base, in that order; junction bases with no gene match: 3. Germline V gene sequence: CDR1 SGHVS, CDR2 FQNEAQ. The CDR3 is made up of 16 amino acids. CDR3 sequence: CASSLQGAGTNEKLFF. The CDR3 coding sequence is TGTGCCAGCAGCTTACAGGGGGCCGGAACTAATGAAAAACTGTTTTTT.

J is TRBJ2-5 and V is TRBV27; D gene unclear. CDR1 is MNHEY, CDR2 SMNVEV, per germline (reference sequence). This CDR3 comprises 13 residues. V was cut by 0 bases and J by 2 bases, with 4 bases left in between. CDR3: CASSLSGQETQYF. The CDR3 DNA is TGTGCCAGCAGTTTATCCGGGCAAGAGACCCAGTACTTC.

The chain is built from TRBV10-1 and TRBJ2-5, with 14 bases identical to TRBD2. Germline V gene lookup returns CDR1 WNHNN and CDR2 SYGVQD (reference sequence). Losses at the gene ends were 5 bases for V and 8 bases for J; bases not matched to a gene: 4. CDR3 length: 14 amino acids. The CDR3 DNA reads as TGCGCCAGCAGTAGGACTAGCGGGGGGCTTACCCAGTACTTC. It yields the protein CASSRTSGGLTQYF.

The V gene is TRBV19, the J gene TRBJ2-2, with D perhaps TRBD1 (6 bases). Looked up from germline, CDR1 is LNHDA and CDR2 is SQIVND (reference sequence). The CDR3 covers 15 residues. The V end was cut by 6 bases, the J end by 5 bases, with 16 bases between. The CDR3 reads CASSSTGMRTGELFF. The CDR3 DNA follows: TGTGCCAGTAGCTCAACAGGGATGAGGACCGGGGAGCTGTTTTTT.